The clone carrying this TCR beta chain appeared many times. This sample was included in a study of regulatory T cells in long-lasting Graves disease. At the level of the study: Antithyroid drug exposure in newly diagnosed Graves' patients had lasted under 3 months.

The authors built TCR beta libraries using iRepertoire HTBI primers and Arm-PCR of CDR3 regions. Using its own MiXCR run on the multiplex PCR reads, TCRdb lists one record per CDR3 protein. The data contain hundreds of thousands of distinct CDR3 sequences, around 12% of them singletons. The sample's time point: newly diagnosed GD, antithyroid drugs for less than 3 months. RNA from PBMCs was the source of the TCR library. These data also formed part of another study, on T cells in Graves' hyperthyroidism and ophthalmopathy. This second study says: Carried out on the TCR CDR3, a first-round RT-PCR used the HTBI primer set. In validation, the model predicted ophthalmopathy. These predictions came a median roughly 6 months before onset.

Sequencing was performed on peripheral blood mononuclear cells (PBMCs), taken at new diagnosis, from a patient treated with antithyroid drugs. This receptor was identified in a woman in her 30s with Graves disease.

CDR3 in DNA: TGTGCCAGCAGCTCCAGCCCCGGGACAGGGGGGACTGAAGCTTTCTTT. Residues: CASSSSPGTGGTEAFF. The genes are TRBV11-2 and TRBJ1-1; 11 bases agree with TRBD1. Germline V gives CDR1 SGHAT, CDR2 FQNNGV. The CDR3 totals 16 residues. Unmatched junction bases numbered 9, after V lost 4 bases and J lost 5 bases. Full variable domain (missing parts from reference TRBV11-2 and TRBJ1-1): EAGVAQSPRYKIIEKRQSVAFWCNPISGHATLYWYQQILGQGPKLLIQFQNNGVVDDSQLPKDRFSAERLKGVDSTLKIQPAKLEDSAVYLCASSSSPGTGGTEAFFGQGTRLTVV.